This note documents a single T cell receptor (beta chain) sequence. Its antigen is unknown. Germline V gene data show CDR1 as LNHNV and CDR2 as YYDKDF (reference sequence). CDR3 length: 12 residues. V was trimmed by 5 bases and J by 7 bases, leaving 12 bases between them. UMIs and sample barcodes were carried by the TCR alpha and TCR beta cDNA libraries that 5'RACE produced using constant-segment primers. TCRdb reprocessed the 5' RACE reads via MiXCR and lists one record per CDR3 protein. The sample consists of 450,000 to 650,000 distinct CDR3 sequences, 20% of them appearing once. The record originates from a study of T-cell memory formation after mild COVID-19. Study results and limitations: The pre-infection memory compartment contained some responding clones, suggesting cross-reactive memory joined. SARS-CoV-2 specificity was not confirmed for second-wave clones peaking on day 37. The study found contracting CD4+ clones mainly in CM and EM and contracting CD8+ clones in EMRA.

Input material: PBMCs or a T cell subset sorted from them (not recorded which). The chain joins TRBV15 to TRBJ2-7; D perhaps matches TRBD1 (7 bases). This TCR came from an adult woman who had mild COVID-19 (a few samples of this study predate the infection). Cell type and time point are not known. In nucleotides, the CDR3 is TGTGCCACCAGCCGCAGGGGGGATGAGCAGTACTTC. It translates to CATSRRGDEQYF.